What follows describes a single TCR beta chain. Antigen: not known. The source of the sample is a study of T-cell memory formation after mild COVID-19. Overall study results and limits: Day 15 to 85 contracting clones showed balanced CD4/CD8; later expanders leaned CD4+.

The CDR3 has 13 residues. V was pared by 4 bases and J by 4 bases, with 12 bases between. Looked up from germline, CDR1 is SGDLS and CDR2 is YYNGEE. TCRdb itself ran the 5' RACE reads through MiXCR, one entry per CDR3 protein. Of 300,000 or so distinct CDR3 sequences listed, about a sixth were seen once; the top ten hold roughly 20%. This TCR was recovered from a man in his late teens or twenties who had mild COVID-19 (a few samples of this study predate the infection). Cell type and time point are not known. This sequence joins TRBV9 and TRBJ2-7, with D hard to call. Sequencing was done on a sample of PBMCs or a T cell subset sorted from them (not recorded which). The CDR3 region is CASSMTPRYEQYF. The CDR3 DNA sequence: TGTGCCAGCAGCATGACCCCTCGTTACGAGCAGTACTTC.